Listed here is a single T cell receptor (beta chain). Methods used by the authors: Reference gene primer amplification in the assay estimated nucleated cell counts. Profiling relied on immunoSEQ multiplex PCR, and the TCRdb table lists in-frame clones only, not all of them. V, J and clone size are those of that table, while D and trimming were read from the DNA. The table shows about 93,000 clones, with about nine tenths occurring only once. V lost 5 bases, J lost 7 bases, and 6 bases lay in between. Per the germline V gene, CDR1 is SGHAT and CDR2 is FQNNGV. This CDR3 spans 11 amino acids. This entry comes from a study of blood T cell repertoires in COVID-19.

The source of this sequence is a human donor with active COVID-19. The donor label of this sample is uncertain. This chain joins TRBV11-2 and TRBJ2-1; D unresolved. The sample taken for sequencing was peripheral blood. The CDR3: CASSGMNEQFF. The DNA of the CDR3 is TGTGCCAGCAGCGGCATGAATGAGCAGTTCTTC.